The 11 T cell receptor beta chains below all came from one sample that was sequenced in a study of low-dose radiotherapy and immunotherapy resistance in tumors. Primers used for first-strand cDNA, a TRAV- and TRBV-specific set, covered both alpha and beta chains. TCR amplification involved around 22 PCR cycles with a constant-region primer and V-primer adapter. TCRdb ran MiXCR on the reads and lists one entry per CDR3 protein. The sample carries 31,000 or so distinct CDR3 sequences, approximately 49% recorded once. This sample's time point: after trial treatment. Treatment described: LDRT plus nivolumab, ipilimumab, low-dose cyclophosphamide and aspirin (RACIN trial). Sequences were derived from PBMCs, sampled after low-dose radiotherapy plus immunotherapy. The source of these receptors is a male donor with gallbladder cancer.

As regards this clonotype: The likely explanation is a read error, given a far larger clone one base away. The chain employs TRBV24-1 and TRBJ2-1; 9 bases fit TRBD1. Losses at the gene ends were 3 bases for V and 10 bases for J; bases not matched to a gene: 9. The germline CDR1 and CDR2 sequences are KGHDR and SFDVKD. The CDR3 runs 15 residues. The CDR3 reads CATSDEPGTGNEQFF. The CDR3 DNA follows: TGTGCCACCAGTGATGAACCCGGGACAGGGAACGAGCAGTTCTTC.

Regarding this clonotype: A far larger clone differs by one base, so this is likely a read error. The chain links TRBV27 to TRBJ2-5; weak D call: TRBD1 (6 bases). Per germline, CDR1 MNHEY and CDR2 SMNVEV (reference sequence). V lost 3 bases to trimming and J lost 11 bases, with 34 bases between them. The CDR3 spans 19 residues. CDR3 coding DNA: TGTGCCAGCAGTTTTGGCCCCCTGTACTTCCATTCCGGGGACAATGAGCAGTACTTC. This sequence encodes CASSFGPLYFHSGDNEQYF.

To note about this clonotype: Likely a read error: the CDR3 ends without its conserved phenylalanine or tryptophan. The DNA is omitted, as the CDR3 cannot be located on it reliably, and the CDR3 follows TCRdb's listing. The chain carries TRBV18 and TRBJ2-5; the D call in the table, TRBD1, was not verified against the DNA. The length of the CDR3 is 14 amino acids, counting both ends. Germline CDR1 reads KGHSH; CDR2 reads LQKENI. The CDR3 is CASSPTTAGTPDLI.

This clonotype is labeled as medium-sized (0.01 to 0.1%). CDR3 sequence (DNA): TGTGCCAGCAGCCGATACAGGGTAGAAAGCAAAAACATTCAGTACTTC. Encoded protein: CASSRYRVESKNIQYF. This chain joins TRBV6-6 and TRBJ2-4, with D maybe TRBD1 (6 bases). The CDR3 is made up of 16 amino acids. The V and J ends lost 6 bases and 3 bases respectively, with 18 bases between them. CDR1 MNHNY and CDR2 SVGAGI come from the germline V gene (reference sequence).

This chain links TRBV7-2 with TRBJ1-2; no definite D call. Trimming shortened V by 5 bases and J by 4 bases, and 11 bases separated the two germline ends. The CDR3 is made up of 13 amino acids. Germline CDR1 is SGHTA and CDR2 is FQGNSA. CDR3 sequence reads: CASSLEVGYGYTF. The DNA for the CDR3 is TGTGCCAGCAGCCTCGAGGTAGGCTATGGCTACACCTTC.

Ten or more counts support this clonotype. J is TRBJ1-1 and V is TRBV6-2 or TRBV6-3; maybe TRBD1 (5 bases). CDR1 is MNHEY and CDR2 is SVGEGT in the germline V gene. This CDR3 is 15 amino acids long. The germline V and J ends were trimmed by 7 bases and 0 bases, with 15 bases remaining between them. This chain's CDR3 is CASNDPGRLNTEAFF. As DNA, the CDR3 is TGTGCCAGCAACGACCCGGGACGCCTGAACACTGAAGCTTTCTTT.

This clonotype appeared many times. J is TRBJ2-1 and V is TRBV7-9; 7 bases agree with TRBD2. This CDR3 is 15 amino acids long. J lost 2 bases, V lost 2 bases, and 3 bases had no gene match. CDR1 is SEHNR and CDR2 is FQNEAQ in the germline V gene (reference sequence). The CDR3 nucleotides read TGTGCCAGCAGCTTAACGGGAGGTCCCTACAATGAGCAGTTCTTC. Translated, it gives CASSLTGGPYNEQFF.

The rearrangement joins TRBV9 to TRBJ1-3; possibly TRBD1 for D (6 bases). CDR1 SGDLS and CDR2 YYNGEE come from the germline V gene. V was clipped by 0 bases and J by 0 bases, with 13 bases between them. There are 17 residues in the CDR3. The chain's CDR3 is CASSVVAQGISGNTIYF. The CDR3 region has the DNA TGTGCCAGCAGCGTAGTGGCACAGGGCATCTCTGGAAACACCATATATTTT.

Many counts were recorded for this clonotype. The chain employs TRBV27 and TRBJ2-7; D gene unclear. Germline-derived CDR1 and CDR2 are MNHEY and SMNVEV (reference sequence). The CDR3 has 14 amino acids. Trimming removed 2 bases at V and 1 base at J, with 9 bases between. In DNA form, the CDR3 reads TGTGCCAGCAGTTTACCAGGTTATTCCTACGAGCAGTACTTC. Amino acid sequence: CASSLPGYSYEQYF.

This clonotype has only one observation. The chain's CDR3 is CASSLAPGAGNTIYF. The CDR3 DNA sequence: TGCGCCAGCAGCTTGGCCCCAGGGGCTGGAAACACCATATATTTT. The V and J genes are TRBV5-1 and TRBJ1-3, with a possible D match to TRBD1 (6 bases). The germline gives CDR1 SGHRS, CDR2 YFSETQ. Trimming shortened V by 0 bases and J by 2 bases, and 9 bases separated the two germline ends. The CDR3 length is 15 residues.

This clonotype occurred many times. V gene TRBV27 combines with J gene TRBJ2-3; D not resolved. V was cut by 3 bases and J by 4 bases, with 11 bases left in between. The length of the CDR3 is 14 residues. Germline CDR1 MNHEY, CDR2 SMNVEV (reference sequence). CDR3 DNA sequence: TGTGCCAGCAGTTTTTTCTCTACTTCAGATACGCAGTATTTT. This sequence encodes CASSFFSTSDTQYF.